This record covers a single T cell receptor beta chain. The entry originates in a study of blood T cell repertoires in COVID-19. Overall study context: Specimens from acute and convalescent COVID-19 originated in the United States, Italy and Spain. T cells, B-cell-depleted T cells, or PBMCs supplied cDNA or gDNA.

Individuals aged roughly 18 to 95 years were recruited from approximately 24 US areas. Membership in each cohort depended on participant-reported clinical history. The CDR3 length is 12 residues. Losses at the gene ends were 7 bases for V and 9 bases for J; bases not matched to a gene: 6. Germline V gives CDR1 SQVTM, CDR2 ANQGSEA. Profiled with immunoSEQ multiplex PCR; TCRdb holds only in-frame clones, not every one. The table lists just over 250,000 clones, around 80% of them singletons. The V gene is TRBV29-1, the J gene TRBJ2-1, with TRBD1 identical over 10 bases. This TCR was recovered from a man younger than 45 with acute COVID-19. What was sequenced was PBMCs or T cells enriched from blood (not recorded which). The CDR3 sequence: CSAQGQGFEQFF. CDR3 in DNA: TGCAGCGCTCAGGGACAGGGGTTTGAGCAGTTCTTC.